This T cell receptor beta chain is drawn from a study of cytomegalovirus exposure and HLA in healthy donors (dated by TCRdb to about 2017). Some background on the complete study: An earlier analysis of approximately 640 of the donors reported roughly 270 Gb of sequence data and about 100 million unique TCR beta sequences from roughly 180 million T cells. Approximately 310 gigabases of sequencing data and roughly 81 million unique TCR sequences made up an early release that covered roughly 670 HLA-typed donors. Of the 398 genotyped donors, 81% fell in the genetic ancestry cluster associated with self-reported Caucasian donors. The study was designed to test whether signatures of past pathogen exposure could be identified by cataloging public T cell receptors. Using immunosequencing, the study profiled T cell repertoires from about 620 subjects and related those repertoires to cytomegalovirus serostatus. In addition to the first cohort of roughly 700 subjects, a separate validation cohort of under 150 different subjects was used. High-throughput TCR immunosequencing, statistical association of individual TCRs with disease status, and machine learning were combined to predict cytomegalovirus infection status. A later analysis re-examined previously published TCR beta repertoires from more than 550 donors and added high-resolution HLA genotyping to investigate patterns of TCR occurrence. In the later analysis, no new phenotypic data were used to find candidate immune exposures; instead, reliance was placed on TCR beta sequences and their occurrence across donors. An earlier analysis of about 600 of the donors used high-throughput TCR beta sequencing to judge whether each TCR beta V gene segment behaved as functional or pseudogenic. Alongside the repertoire data, information on donor age, sex, ethnicity and CMV serostatus was compiled. A later genetic analysis took genome-wide SNP genotypes for about 65% of the 666 donors and used that subset as a discovery cohort. Every repertoire in the discovery cohort had been generated on one and the same sequencing platform. Both class I and class II loci were covered by HLA typing, at four-digit resolution. The number of donors typed differed by locus, with about 629-640 for A, B, C, DRB1 and DQB1, 522 for DQA1, 600 to 610 for DPA1, and under 490 for DPB1. Several DR-DQ haplotypes were treated as single units for association and clustering because of strong linkage in the cohort. Among about 360 genotyped donors of the cohort, an average of around 240,000 unique TCR beta nucleotide sequences were sequenced per donor, roughly 18% of them non-productive.

As to this clone: The antigen it binds to is not known. Nothing much larger sits one base from this clone, and base qualities are not available.

Between the V and J ends, shortened by 3 bases and 7 bases respectively, the junction contains 13 bases. CDR1 is given as MNHEY and CDR2 as SMNVEV, both from the germline V gene (reference sequence). Inclusive of the bounding cysteine and phenylalanine, the CDR3 is 13 residues long. Only CDR3 DNA is held: 39 bases, read in frame from base 1. The library relied on the immunoSEQ multiplex PCR assay. For the multiplex PCR, a mixture combining 60 forward primers for TCR Vbeta segments and 13 reverse primers for TCR Jbeta segments was used. The CDR3 region of rearranged TCR beta genes was amplified from genomic DNA by a multiplex PCR assay. The amplified TCR beta libraries were sequenced on the Illumina HiSeq System as 87-base-pair reads. The source study handled its data this way. In a later analysis, tens of millions of unique TCR beta chains were counted across the 650 to 700 repertoires, and roughly 9.9 million of these chains were shared by at least two donors. To remove PCR and sequencing errors, raw reads were error-corrected and collapsed into unique sequences using a nearest-neighbor algorithm that merged closely related sequences. CDR3 sequences were aligned to IMGT reference sequences to assign V, D and J gene segments. For a sequence to be retained, at least a six-nucleotide match to both a V gene segment and a J gene segment was required. Rearrangements were classified as productive when the CDR3 lacked stop codons and remained in frame with V and J, and all other rearrangements were classified as non-productive. CDR3 was defined by IMGT convention, running from the second conserved V-encoded cysteine to the conserved J-encoded phenylalanine. The earlier analysis of about 610 of the donors excluded sequences that lacked an unambiguous match to a single V gene segment. An earlier analysis of 587 of the donors classified V segments as functional when productive rearrangements were above 56.7% and as segregating when the standard deviation between donors was above 5%. A statistical classification framework was built for diagnosing cytomegalovirus status from the catalog of TCR beta chain sequences. A later analysis assigned V and J genes by comparing TCR nucleotide sequences with IMGT/GENE-DB human TR gene sequences. A later analysis assigned CDR3 sequences and most-parsimonious VDJ recombination scenarios with the TCRdist pipeline. A later analysis defined each TCR beta chain by its CDR3 amino acid sequence plus V-gene family, and excluded reads lacking a unique V-gene family. As a way to deal with suspected cross-contamination and a sequencing artifact, a later analysis dropped hundreds of nucleotide sequences that were highly shared and had low generation probability. A later analysis calculated a clonal expansion index for each public chain from normalized within-repertoire ranks of inferred template counts. A later analysis computed generation probabilities with a VDJ recombination model fitted to out-of-frame rearrangements, and checked the results against IGoR. Hypergeometric tests were used in a later analysis to score TCR-TCR, TCR-HLA and TCR-CMV co-occurrence, with a repertoire-size bias correction applied to the TCR pairs. False discovery rates were estimated in a later analysis by permuting HLA or CMV assignments 20 times. In a later analysis, co-occurring TCRs were grouped using DBSCAN, and TCRdist sequence similarity was added for clustering within HLA-allele-positive subsets. Co-occurrence clustering excluded repertoires with fewer than 30,000 or more than 120,000 public chains, plus five with anomalous nucleotide sharing. TCRdb obtained this table from immuneACCESS and retained in-frame rearrangements with V and J assigned. These tables miss some clones; where compared with another copy, unresolved V genes account for less than half of the shortfall, and the remainder is unexplained. V and J calls and clone size follow that table, whereas D and trimming were derived from the DNA. This sample has roughly 180,000 clones in its table, and roughly 73% of those were observed once. About 8% of the sample belongs to the ten largest clones.

What the research found in general, with its limitations: A later analysis found that HLA-associated TCR beta chains were more clonally expanded and had lower generation probabilities than equally common non-associated chains. The only immune exposure information available for the cohort was CMV serostatus. In a later analysis, TCR association rates were found to vary across HLA loci, with the most associated TCRs seen for DRB1 alleles and the fewest for HLA-C alleles. Because counts were too low, seventeen rarely observed V segments, including chromosome 9 orphons, were left out of the earlier analysis of roughly 600 of the donors. According to a later analysis, most CMV-associated TCR beta chains appeared to be HLA-restricted, and the HLA associations seemed to be driven largely by CMV exposure. A cluster of highly shared sequence variants was judged likely to be a technical artifact of the sequencing pipeline. HLA typing was unavailable for some donors at each locus, so association tests used only the typed subset. A later analysis associated 16,951 TCR beta sequences with specific HLA alleles at a false discovery rate of 0.05. Presence/absence analyses assumed roughly uniform sequencing depth across donors, an assumption that may not hold. Correlated functional status among segregating V segments might be attributable to linkage disequilibrium, but an unknown experimental factor could not be ruled out. When HLA alleles, especially DR and DQ, strongly co-occurred, TCR associations were difficult to assign to individual alleles. According to the authors, the approach could potentially be generalized to other disease states and immunological phenotypes. An association between a missense DCLRE1C variant and V-gene and J-gene trimming of TCR beta chains was found in a later genetic analysis and replicated in an independent cohort. In an earlier analysis of some 540 of the donors, most TCR beta V segments appeared in productive rearrangements about 87% or about 30% of the time, broadly matching IMGT annotations. In a later analysis, several top co-occurrence clusters were reported to appear linked to parvovirus B19, influenza, CMV and Epstein-Barr virus. Only TCR beta chains were sequenced in this cohort, and the absence of alpha or paired-chain data limited detectable features. A later genetic analysis reported fewer N-insertions in productive TCRs among donors in an Asian-associated ancestry cluster than the roughly 700-donor mean. In the study, approximately 160 TCR beta chains were listed as associated with cytomegalovirus. Some IMGT-functional V segments, including TRBV6-2 and TRBV6-3, could not be distinguished by the 87-base-pair reads and were therefore excluded. A further reported finding was that TCR beta sequences accurately predicted the HLA-A and HLA-B alleles for most subjects in the first cohort. The classifier was reported to diagnose cytomegalovirus status with high specificity and sensitivity in both the original cohort and the validation cohort. Most TCR sequences were seen in very few donors, while some public TCRs were found in many individuals. In vitro tests confirmed that a few of the cytomegalovirus-associated TCR beta chains recognize cytomegalovirus antigens.

The cohort comprised fewer than 700 healthy bone marrow donors. All cohort members were sampled while nominally healthy, although unrecorded immune exposures were likely present. The donor tested CMV seropositive, placing the donor among the 289 seropositive members of the cohort. Every donor gave a peripheral blood sample, and the peripheral blood mononuclear cells from that sample were used for TCR beta sequencing. Genomic DNA was extracted from the blood cell samples with the Qiagen DNeasy Blood Extraction Kit. This TCR derives from a woman in her forties in good health and CMV-seropositive. The rearranged chain carries TRBV27 and TRBJ2-7; TRBD1 is a weak D gene call, 5 bases matching. Sequencing was carried out using PBMCs. The DNA sequence is given as TGTGCCAGCAGTTTTATAGGGGCGTGGGAGCAGTACTTC. It codes for CASSFIGAWEQYF.